This is a list of T cell receptor beta chains from one sample in a study of T cell repertoires in cytomegalovirus infection. A single record per CDR3 protein comes from TCRdb applying MiXCR to the reads. The table has about 46,000 distinct CDR3 sequences, 20% to 25% seen once. No cognate antigen is known for these TCRs. The specimen sequenced was PBMCs, sequenced either directly or after in vitro stimulation (not recorded which). These receptors were obtained from a human donor in good health (CMV status not recorded). Some clones in this sample may be carry-over from other donors' samples. Both conserved end residues are part of each CDR3. D genes are given only for firm matches. Expanded clones are given a class, and other clones once, few, many or no size at all.

CASSVVVGFGSPLHF	TGTGCCAGCAGTGTTGTGGTTGGGTTCGGATCACCCCTCCACTTT	TRBV6-1	TRBJ1-6	.	many
CASSRRGAAEKDTQYF	TGCGCCAGCAGCCGCCGGGGCGCGGCTGAAAAAGATACGCAGTATTTT	TRBV5-1	TRBJ2-3	.	few
CAIMGGEPYEQYF	TGTGCCATCATGGGCGGGGAGCCCTACGAGCAGTACTTC	TRBV10-3	TRBJ2-7	.	.
CASSPRQGNTEAFF	TGTGCCAGCAGTCCCCGACAGGGAAACACTGAAGCTTTCTTT	TRBV27	TRBJ1-1	TRBD1	few
CASSSPGQGLAGSSYEQYF	TGTGCCAGCAGCTCACCGGGACAGGGACTTGCCGGGAGCTCCTACGAGCAGTACTTC	TRBV6-6	TRBJ2-7	TRBD1	.
CASSGGLVAARNEQFF	TGTGCCAGCAGTGGGGGACTTGTAGCGGCAAGGAATGAGCAGTTCTTC	TRBV6-2/TRBV6-3	TRBJ2-1	.	few
CASSDFTGGASYEQYF	TGTGCCAGTAGTGACTTCACAGGGGGAGCCTCCTACGAGCAGTACTTC	TRBV19	TRBJ2-7	TRBD1	many
CASSYSTPVGGGNSHKAGDNEQFF	TGTGCCAGCAGTTACTCGACTCCAGTCGGAGGGGGCAATAGTCACAAGGCAGGGGACAATGAGCAGTTCTTC	TRBV6-2/TRBV6-3	TRBJ2-1	.	.
CASSFTGGGEQYF	TGCGCCAGCAGCTTTACAGGGGGTGGCGAGCAGTACTTC	TRBV5-1	TRBJ2-7	TRBD1	.
CASRPTGTSGRAWNEQFF	TGTGCCAGCAGACCTACCGGGACTAGCGGGAGGGCCTGGAATGAGCAGTTCTTC	TRBV6-2/TRBV6-3	TRBJ2-1	TRBD2	.
CASSLVAGIGTTGELFF	TGTGCCAGCAGCTTGGTCGCAGGGATCGGGACCACCGGGGAGCTGTTTTTT	TRBV5-5	TRBJ2-2	.	.
CASSNPGANVLTF	TGTGCCAGCAGCAACCCTGGGGCCAACGTCCTGACTTTC	TRBV11-3	TRBJ2-6	.	few
CASNQDYHEQFF	TGTGCCAGCAACCAGGATTACCATGAGCAGTTCTTC	TRBV12-3/TRBV12-4	TRBJ2-1	.	few
CASSQVDRNEKLFF	TGTGCCAGCAGCCAAGTGGATAGAAATGAAAAACTGTTTTTT	TRBV3-1	TRBJ1-4	.	many
CASSYSSYNEQFF	TGTGCCAGCAGTTACTCCTCCTACAATGAGCAGTTCTTC	TRBV6-6	TRBJ2-1	.	many
CASSLVGNSEQFF	TGTGCCAGCAGTTTAGTTGGGAATAGTGAGCAGTTCTTC	TRBV12-3/TRBV12-4	TRBJ2-1	.	few
CASSPLAGGDTQYF	TGTGCCAGCAGCCCCCTAGCGGGAGGGGATACGCAGTATTTT	TRBV7-2	TRBJ2-3	TRBD2	many
CASSESKTYPVDTQYF	TGCGCCAGCAGTGAGTCTAAGACATATCCGGTAGATACGCAGTATTTT	TRBV10-2	TRBJ2-3	.	.
CASSLVGTANTEAFF	TGTGCCAGCAGCTTAGTAGGCACCGCGAACACTGAAGCTTTCTTT	TRBV7-2	TRBJ1-1	.	many
CASRRDGHNSPLHF	TGTGCCAGCAGGCGGGACGGGCATAATTCACCCCTCCACTTT	TRBV6-4	TRBJ1-6	.	few